Listed here is a single T cell receptor (beta chain). The antigen is undetermined. These data are taken from a study of T cells expressing NK-cell markers. Study-wide context: Serological testing identified seven of the eight sequenced donors as HCMV-seropositive and one as seronegative. Study-wide results and limits: In roughly 6 donors, dominant CD3+CD56+NKG2C+ clones formed 1.0-7.0% of CD8+ cells. Where several donors were concerned, these clonotypes also led the CD3+CD56-NKG2C+ fraction. The study left the HCMV specificity of expanded NKG2C+ T cell clones unresolved.

TCRdb reprocessed the 5' RACE reads; each CDR3 protein has one entry and no DNA is given. The sample has about 370,000 distinct CDR3 sequences, and its top ten clones hold roughly a tenth. Per germline, CDR1 MNHEY and CDR2 SVGEGT. The CDR3 runs to 14 residues. What was sequenced was blood T cells: a sorted CD56 or NKG2C T cell subset, CD4+ or CD8+ T cells, or bulk PBMC T cells (not recorded which). The chain employs TRBV6-2 or TRBV6-3 and TRBJ2-3; lacking DNA, the TRBD1 call made by TCRdb goes unchecked. This receptor was identified in a woman in her forties or fifties in good health. The CDR3 region is CAITKFPGADTQYF.